This T cell receptor (beta chain) stems from a study of T cells in Graves' hyperthyroidism and ophthalmopathy (dated by TCRdb to between 2018 and 2021). In the study overall: Peripheral blood was collected at initial diagnosis, before any treatment. According to the paper, TCR Vbeta CDR3 sequencing was carried out on approximately 140 peripheral blood samples, which came from fewer than 50 ophthalmopathy, under 85 hyperthyroidism and about 17 progressor patients. In roughly six Graves' hyperthyroidism patients, the study also compared T-cell repertoires from thyroid tissue with T-cell repertoires from blood. Following sampling, methimazole starting at 30 mg daily was given to hyperthyroidism patients, and high-dose intravenous methylprednisolone was given to ophthalmopathy patients. The roughly 90 discovery patients were divided at random into training and test sets in a 7:3 ratio. An independent validation cohort of fewer than 20 hyperthyroidism patients and 17 patients who later progressed to ophthalmopathy tested prospective prediction of ophthalmopathy. To identify distinguishing TCR V-J signatures, a discovery cohort of around 100 patients was used, comprising approximately 40 with Graves' ophthalmopathy and 57 with stable Graves' hyperthyroidism. Beyond this particular receptor, the publication reports: No statistical method was used to fix the sample size in advance, and group allocation was not hidden from the investigators. In cross-validation, a model built on a 13 V-J signature told ophthalmopathy apart from stable hyperthyroidism with about 90% sensitivity and approximately 81% specificity, and in testing the same model reached 80%/75%. Most expanded thyroid clonotypes (frequency above 0.001) were also detected in blood, suggesting blood repertoires may reflect thyroid immune responses. In validation, the model predicted progression to ophthalmopathy with 60% to 71% sensitivity and roughly 75% specificity, a median of approximately 6.5 months before onset.

The CDR3 holds 14 amino acids from the cysteine to the phenylalanine. The DNA shown is the 42-base CDR3, in frame from base 1. Relative to germline, V is missing 1 base and J is missing 7 bases, with 2 bases of the junction outside any gene match. Via the germline V gene, CDR1 is MDHEN and CDR2 SYDVKM. Stable Graves' hyperthyroidism was defined as no progression to ophthalmopathy during 18 months of follow-up. Hyperthyroidism patients were newly diagnosed, had a disease duration of under 2 months, and were aged 18 to 65 years. Patients with uncontrolled infections, other autoimmune diseases, pregnancy or lactation were excluded. Diagnoses were based on clinical symptoms, serum thyroxine and TRAb, thyroid ultrasound and orbital computed tomography. Ficoll-Paque density gradient centrifugation was used to isolate PBMCs from under 11 ml of fresh peripheral blood. Total RNA was extracted using Trizol reagent, and RNA quality was assessed on an Agilent 2100 Bioanalyzer.

The TCR beta CDR3 regions were amplified from RNA transcripts. The first round of RT-PCR for the TCR CDR3 was performed with the HTBI primer set and the Qiagen OneStep RT-PCR kit. Libraries were constructed in a second round of multiplex PCR, after which size selection and purification were carried out. Sequencing of the libraries was done on an Illumina HiSeq2000 using paired-end 100 bp reads. In the original analysis: SOAPnuke was used to process the raw data, throwing out any read that contained adapters or uncalled bases, had a mean Phred below 15, or lacked an exact constant-primer or identifier match. COPE v1.2.5 was used to merge the high-quality paired reads, and each unique nucleotide sequence was defined as a clonotype. MiTCR v1.1 was used to align the clonotypes against IMGT TRBV, TRBD and TRBJ reference segments. The analysis was restricted to V-J combinations with a frequency above 0.0001, which together covered just over 99% of the repertoires. The TCS score was defined as F50 (clonal expansion) divided by E x V (chaos), with BLOSUM62-based TCRdist calculated between CDR3 peptides within each V-J. Welch's t-statistics and random forest reduced some 510 V-J features to some 14, which were used in a naive Bayes classifier (R e1071). The public reads were reanalyzed by TCRdb: fastp trimming at Q25, MiXCR alignment, in-frame beta chains only. Records with the same CDR3 protein are collapsed into one entry carrying the most frequent genes and DNA. TCRdb, rather than the study authors, made the V and J calls. Present in this sample are about 420,000 distinct CDR3 sequences, approximately 15% of which were seen just once. Of the sample, about 5% falls within the top ten clones.

This clonotype was detected many times. Its antigen specificity is not known. No base quality values were provided; no much bigger clone lies one nucleotide off. This TCR was recovered from a woman younger than 30 with Graves' hyperthyroidism. Sequencing was carried out using blood. Here the chain combines TRBV28 and TRBJ1-2, with 11 central nucleotides matching TRBD1. The DNA is as follows: TGTGCCAGCAGTTTATCGGGACAGGGGGGTGGCTACACCTTC. Its protein is CASSLSGQGGGYTF.